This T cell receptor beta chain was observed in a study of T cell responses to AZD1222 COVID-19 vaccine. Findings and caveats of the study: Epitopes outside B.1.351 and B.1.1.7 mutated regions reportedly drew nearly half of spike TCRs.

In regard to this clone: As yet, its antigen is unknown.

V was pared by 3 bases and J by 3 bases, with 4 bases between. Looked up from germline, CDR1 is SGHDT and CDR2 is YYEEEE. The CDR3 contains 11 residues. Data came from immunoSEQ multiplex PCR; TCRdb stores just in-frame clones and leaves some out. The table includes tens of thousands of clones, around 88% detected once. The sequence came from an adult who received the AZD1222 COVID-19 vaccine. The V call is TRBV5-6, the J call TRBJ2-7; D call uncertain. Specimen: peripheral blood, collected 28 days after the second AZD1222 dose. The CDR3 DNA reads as TGTGCCAGCAGCTCCGGCTACGAGCAGTACTTC. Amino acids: CASSSGYEQYF.